A selection of T cell receptor beta chains follows, all from one sample in a study of blood T cell repertoires in COVID-19. Assay used: immunoSEQ multiplex PCR; TCRdb lists only in-frame clones, some missing. The sample yields more than 95,000 clones, 70% to 85% seen once. Sequenced: peripheral blood. Receptors originate from a man in his fifties or sixties with acute or convalescent COVID-19. Both conserved end residues are trimmed from each CDR3. Fields, in order: D gene, J gene, V gene, CDR3 protein. D genes are given only for firm matches.

TRBD1	TRBJ2-1	TRBV19	ASSTTGGSYNEQF
.	TRBJ1-5	TRBV19	ASSKGDGNQPQH
TRBD1	TRBJ2-6	TRBV19	ASSLDRAFSGANVLT
.	TRBJ2-7	TRBV9	ASSVGGRNEQY
.	TRBJ1-1	TRBV6-6	ASSSTGTPLTAF
TRBD1	TRBJ1-6	TRBV6-5	ASRDRGGSPLH
TRBD1	TRBJ2-7	TRBV7-8	ASSLGTGASYEQY
.	TRBJ1-2	TRBV19	ASSLQGDDGYT
TRBD1	TRBJ2-7	TRBV5-5	ASSLGQGYYEQY
.	TRBJ2-1	TRBV19	ASSIRTVYNEQF
TRBD1	TRBJ2-1	TRBV20-1	SASPGTGEDEQF
TRBD1	TRBJ1-6	TRBV28	ASSWGQPYNSPLH
.	TRBJ1-6	TRBV2	ASTGGSYSPLH
.	TRBJ2-1	TRBV6-5	ASRKAGSIYNEQF
.	TRBJ1-5	TRBV6-6	ASSRNRDLIYDQPQH
TRBD2	TRBJ2-1	TRBV5-4	ASSPSGTSGTAYNEQF
.	TRBJ2-2	TRBV11-2	ASSLDQGAPGLF
TRBD2	TRBJ2-1	TRBV19	ASSIPSRAGVSNEQF
TRBD2	TRBJ2-1	TRBV9	ASSGGLAYPRGNEQF
TRBD2	TRBJ2-6	TRBV7-3	ASSFPGTSGPSGANVLT
TRBD2	TRBJ2-7	TRBV9	ASSVAPTSGRIFN
.	TRBJ2-5	TRBV27	ASSLNWAQETQY
TRBD2	TRBJ2-1	TRBV12-5	ASGSSGGLNEQF
TRBD1	TRBJ1-2	TRBV6-1	ASSDLGQGVRGYT
TRBD1	TRBJ1-6	TRBV27	ASRDLGQGASPLH
TRBD1	TRBJ2-1	TRBV3-1/TRBV3-2	ASSQDWGQGNEQF
TRBD2	TRBJ2-7	TRBV6-5	ASSPGLDLYEQY
.	TRBJ2-7	TRBV5-1	ASSPQRTTYEQY
.	TRBJ1-4	TRBV28	ASSPQIEKLF
.	TRBJ2-2	TRBV11-2	ASSPVVGLYTGELF
.	TRBJ2-2	TRBV5-1	ASSKAYRVVDTGELF
.	TRBJ1-2	TRBV4-1	ASSSWQGKARGYGYT
TRBD1	TRBJ2-1	TRBV29-1	SVAEAGGNEQF
.	TRBJ1-1	TRBV9	ASSAIPGDRTEAF
.	TRBJ2-2	TRBV27	ASLRDSNTGELF
TRBD1	TRBJ1-2	TRBV14	ASSHSDRPRDGYT
TRBD1	TRBJ2-4	TRBV18	ASSPPGTGGDIQY
TRBD1	TRBJ1-2	TRBV12-5	ASGLGQGASGYT
.	TRBJ2-5	TRBV5-1	ASSLGATQETQY
.	TRBJ2-4	TRBV5-6	ASSGTGLDIQY
.	TRBJ2-2	TRBV4-2	ASSQGTQNTGELF
TRBD1	TRBJ1-1	TRBV2	AIGQGAGTEAF
TRBD1	TRBJ1-2	TRBV19	ASSFGTGSGYGYT